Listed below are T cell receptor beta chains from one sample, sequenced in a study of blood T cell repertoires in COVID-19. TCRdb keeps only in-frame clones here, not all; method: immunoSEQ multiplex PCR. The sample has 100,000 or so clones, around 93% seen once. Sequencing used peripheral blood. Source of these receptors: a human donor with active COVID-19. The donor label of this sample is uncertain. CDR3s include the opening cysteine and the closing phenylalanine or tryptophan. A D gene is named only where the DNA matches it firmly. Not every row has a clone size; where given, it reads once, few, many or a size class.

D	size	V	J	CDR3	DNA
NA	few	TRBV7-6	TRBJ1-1	CASSLGGENTEAFF	TGTGCCAGCAGCTTAGGGGGGGAAAACACTGAAGCTTTCTTT
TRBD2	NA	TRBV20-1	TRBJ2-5	CSASDFSGTSGGQETQYF	TGCAGTGCTAGTGACTTTTCCGGGACTAGCGGGGGGCAAGAGACCCAGTACTTC
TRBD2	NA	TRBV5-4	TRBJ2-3	CASSAGTSGTDTQYF	TGTGCCAGCAGCGCAGGGACTAGCGGGACAGATACGCAGTATTTT
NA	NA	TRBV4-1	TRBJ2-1	CASSQVSRESDEQFF	TGCGCCAGCAGCCAAGTTAGCCGGGAAAGCGATGAGCAGTTCTTC
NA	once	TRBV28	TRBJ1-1	CASSFSVMNTEAFF	TGTGCCAGCAGTTTTTCGGTTATGAACACTGAAGCTTTCTTT
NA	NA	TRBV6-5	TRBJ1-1	CASSYGGAEAFF	TGTGCCAGCAGTTACGGAGGGGCTGAAGCTTTCTTT
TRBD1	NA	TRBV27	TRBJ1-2	CAITDRVYGYTF	TGTGCCATAACCGACAGGGTCTATGGCTACACCTTC
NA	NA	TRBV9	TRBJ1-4	CASSALDGEGGEKLFF	TGTGCCAGCAGCGCACTGGACGGGGAGGGTGGTGAAAAACTGTTTTTT
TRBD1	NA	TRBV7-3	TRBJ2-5	CASSLDREETQYF	TGTGCCAGCAGCCTCGACAGGGAAGAGACCCAGTACTTC
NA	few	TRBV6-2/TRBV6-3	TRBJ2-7	CASSYNGQISYEQYF	TGTGCCAGCAGTTACAACGGACAAATAAGCTACGAGCAGTACTTC
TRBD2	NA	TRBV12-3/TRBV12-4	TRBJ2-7	CASRGTSGGGQYF	TGTGCCAGCAGAGGGACTAGCGGGGGGGGGCAGTACTTC
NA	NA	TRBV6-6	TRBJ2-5	CASSYGRPQETQYF	TGTGCCAGCAGTTACGGGCGACCACAAGAGACCCAGTACTTC
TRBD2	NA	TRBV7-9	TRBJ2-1	CASSPQAGLAAYANEQFF	TGTGCCAGCAGCCCGCAGGCGGGACTAGCGGCTTATGCTAATGAGCAGTTCTTC
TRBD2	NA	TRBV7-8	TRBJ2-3	CASSLSSGGASTDTQYF	TGTGCCAGCAGCTTAAGTAGCGGGGGGGCCTCAACAGATACGCAGTATTTT
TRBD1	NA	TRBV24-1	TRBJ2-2	CATSGAPRTGPNTGELFF	TGTGCCACCAGTGGGGCCCCCCGGACAGGGCCGAACACCGGGGAGCTGTTTTTT
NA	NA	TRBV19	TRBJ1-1	CASSMGRQGTEAFF	TGTGCCAGTAGCATGGGGCGGCAGGGGACTGAAGCTTTCTTT
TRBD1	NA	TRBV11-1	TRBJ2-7	CASSLNDRGQYF	TGTGCCAGCAGCTTAAACGACAGGGGGCAGTACTTC
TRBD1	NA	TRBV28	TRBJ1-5	CASSFSKGASYSNQPQHF	TGTGCCAGCAGTTTTAGTAAGGGGGCTTCATATAGCAATCAGCCCCAGCATTTT
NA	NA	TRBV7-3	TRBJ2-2	CASSLVGAAGELFF	TGTGCCAGCAGCTTAGTAGGGGCGGCCGGGGAGCTGTTTTTT